Each of the 30 T cell receptor beta chains below was sequenced from the same sample in a study of beta chain features in type 1 diabetes. General study findings and limits: TCRB CDR3 length was moderately but significantly reduced in all four CD4+ subsets of Type 1 diabetes patients.

No antigens are known for them. Of the isolated RNA, all was reverse transcribed, and so the sequenced material was expressed TCRB transcripts. The assay was immunoSEQ multiplex PCR, and TCRdb's table has in-frame clones only and misses some. The sample has fewer than 400,000 clones, around 9% seen once. Sequencing was performed on central memory CD4+ T cells from blood. The source is a man aged 25-45 years with type 1 diabetes.

The rearrangement joins TRBV11-2 to TRBJ1-1, with 7 bases identical to TRBD1. Per germline, CDR1 SGHAT and CDR2 FQNNGV. This CDR3 region has 15 residues. V gave up 5 bases and J gave up 1 base; unmatched junction bases: 7. The CDR3 here is CASSLPQGPNTEAFF. In nucleotides, the CDR3 is TGTGCCAGCAGCCTCCCACAGGGGCCGAACACTGAAGCTTTCTTT.

This chain links TRBV9 with TRBJ2-7; D tentatively fits TRBD1 or TRBD2 (6 bases each). CDR1 and CDR2 (germline): SGDLS, YYNGEE. Trimming left V 4 bases short and J 4 bases short, with 18 bases between. The CDR3 contains 15 residues. The CDR3 sequence: CASSPETGAMYEQYF. Written as DNA, the CDR3 is TGTGCCAGCAGCCCCGAGACGGGGGCCATGTACGAGCAGTACTTC. The full variable domain, its missing parts supplied by reference TRBV9 and TRBJ2-7, is DSGVTQTPKHLITATGQRVTLRCSPRSGDLSVYWYQQSLDQGLQFLIQYYNGEERAKGNILERFSAQQFPDLHSELNLSSLELGDSALYFCASSPETGAMYEQYFGPGTRLTVT.

The chain joins TRBV5-1 to TRBJ2-7; 11 bases fit TRBD1. Germline V lookup: CDR1 SGHRS, CDR2 YFSETQ. The CDR3 loop spans 13 amino acids. V dropped 3 bases and J dropped 5; count of bases not matched to a gene: 1. The CDR3 DNA is TGCGCCAGCAGCTGGGACAGGGGGAACGAGCAGTACTTC. It encodes CASSWDRGNEQYF.

V gene TRBV6-6 combines with J gene TRBJ2-3, with 8 nucleotides matching TRBD2. Germline assignment: CDR1 MNHNY and CDR2 SVGAGI (reference sequence). The CDR3 has 16 amino acids. The V segment lost 2 bases and the J segment 6 bases; nucleotides outside the gene matches: 10. CDR3 DNA: TGTGCCAGCAGTTACCCACTGGGCGGGGGGACGGATACGCAGTATTTT. It is translated as CASSYPLGGGTDTQYF.

This chain joins TRBV7-9 and TRBJ2-1; weak D call: TRBD1 (6 bases). The germline V gene has CDR1 SEHNR and CDR2 FQNEAQ (reference sequence). Trimming took off 1 base at V and 5 bases at J, with 12 bases between the two ends. This CDR3 spans 15 amino acids. CDR3 DNA sequence: TGTGCCAGCAGCTTAGTCGCAGGGGCCAACAATGAGCAGTTCTTC. Amino acids: CASSLVAGANNEQFF.

This clone has only a few counts. The V and J genes are TRBV5-1 and TRBJ1-1; D possibly corresponds to TRBD1 (5 bases). This CDR3 spans 15 amino acids. Germline CDR1 and CDR2: SGHRS and YFSETQ. V was trimmed by 4 bases and J by 2 bases, leaving 15 bases between them. This chain's CDR3 is CASSHPRQHNTEAFF. The CDR3 bases are TGCGCCAGCAGCCACCCGAGACAGCACAACACTGAAGCTTTCTTT.

This clone was detected a few times. V gene TRBV5-1 combines with J gene TRBJ2-1, with a weak D call TRBD1 (6 bases). CDR3 length: 15 residues. Germline lookup yields CDR1 SGHRS and CDR2 YFSETQ. Trimming cost V 3 bases and J 1 base, with 11 bases left between them. CDR3 residues: CASSYRQASYNEQFF. CDR3 bases: TGCGCCAGCAGCTATAGACAGGCTTCCTACAATGAGCAGTTCTTC.

This clone occurred a few times. The chain joins TRBV14 to TRBJ2-5; 7 bases agree with TRBD1. The junction had 4 bases not matched to a gene; V was cut back by 1 base and J by 8 bases. This CDR3 spans 13 amino acids. Germline assignment: CDR1 SGHDN and CDR2 FVKESK. CDR3 sequence (DNA): TGTGCCAGCAGCCAAGGACAGGGAACCACCCAGTACTTC. Amino acids: CASSQGQGTTQYF.

This clone was detected only a few times. The rearrangement joins TRBV9 to TRBJ2-7; D is undetermined. Germline values: CDR1 SGDLS, CDR2 YYNGEE. The CDR3 is 11 residues long. The ends were cut back, 2 bases at V and 6 bases at J, with 6 bases in the middle. The CDR3 DNA reads TGTGCCAGCAGCGTTACATCCGAGCAGTACTTC. Translated, it gives CASSVTSEQYF. Drawing the rest from reference TRBV9 and TRBJ2-7, the complete variable domain is DSGVTQTPKHLITATGQRVTLRCSPRSGDLSVYWYQQSLDQGLQFLIQYYNGEERAKGNILERFSAQQFPDLHSELNLSSLELGDSALYFCASSVTSEQYFGPGTRLTVT.

The chain combines TRBV20-1 with TRBJ1-2; D unresolved. The CDR3 totals 10 residues. Trimming shortened V by 5 bases and J by 8 bases, and 9 bases separated the two germline ends. Germline V gives CDR1 DFQATT, CDR2 SNEGSKA (reference sequence). In DNA form, the CDR3 reads TGCAGTGCTCCCGACGGAGGCTACACCTTC. It translates to CSAPDGGYTF.

This sequence joins TRBV5-4 and TRBJ1-1, with D hard to call. Germline V gene data show CDR1 as SGHNT and CDR2 as YYREEE (reference sequence). CDR3 length equals 14 residues. V lost 5 bases to trimming and J lost 7 bases, with 18 bases between them. In DNA, the CDR3 is TGTGCCAGCAGAAGTACGGGCCACCTAAATGAAGCTTTCTTT. It translates to CASRSTGHLNEAFF.

The CDR3 spells CASIKGDGNYGYTF. As DNA, the CDR3 is TGTGCCAGTATTAAAGGGGACGGAAACTATGGCTACACCTTC. The chain employs TRBV19 and TRBJ1-2; D is possibly TRBD1 (5 bases). CDR3 size: 14 residues. Germline CDR1 LNHDA, CDR2 SQIVND (reference sequence). The V gene lost 7 bases and the J gene lost 2 bases, with 14 bases spanning the gap.

This clone was detected only a few times. The chain couples TRBV18 to TRBJ2-7, with 9 bases aligning to TRBD2. Germline V gene data show CDR1 as KGHSH and CDR2 as LQKENI. This CDR3 spans 14 amino acids. J was trimmed by 2 bases and V by 1 base; bases with no gene match: 0. The CDR3 loop is CASSPLAGAYEQYF. Written as DNA, the CDR3 is TGTGCCAGCTCACCACTAGCGGGGGCCTACGAGCAGTACTTC.

This clone was observed at least ten times. The CDR3 loop reads CASSQVGQMNTEAFF. The CDR3 DNA sequence: TGTGCCAGCAGCCAGGTGGGACAGATGAACACTGAAGCTTTCTTT. This chain uses TRBV7-9 with TRBJ1-1; 7 positions agree with TRBD1. CDR1 SEHNR and CDR2 FQNEAQ come from the germline V gene (reference sequence). V lost 5 bases to trimming and J lost 0 bases; unmatched junction nucleotides: 6. This CDR3 has 15 residues.

V is TRBV5-1 and J is TRBJ1-6, with 7 bases matching TRBD1. V was pared by 4 bases and J by 8 bases, with 9 bases of the junction left unmatched. The CDR3 totals 15 residues. Germline V lookup: CDR1 SGHRS, CDR2 YFSETQ. Here the CDR3 reads CASSNPTGLDSPLHF. For the CDR3, the DNA is TGCGCCAGCAGCAACCCGACAGGGCTTGATTCACCCCTCCACTTT.

This clone has a count of ten or more. V and J are TRBV25-1 and TRBJ2-4; D call uncertain. The CDR3 spans 13 residues. V lost 4 bases to trimming and J lost 5 bases, with 9 bases between them. Germline CDR1 MGHDK, CDR2 SYGVNS. CDR3 in amino acids: CASSGWVENIQYF. The CDR3 DNA is TGTGCCAGCAGTGGGTGGGTCGAAAACATTCAGTACTTC.

In its sample, this clone was seen a few times. The chain joins TRBV4-1 to TRBJ2-1, with a tentative D call TRBD1 (5 bases). Per germline, CDR1 MGHRA and CDR2 YSYEKL. This CDR3 region has 16 residues. The germline V and J ends were trimmed by 3 bases and 1 base, with 13 bases remaining between them. This CDR3 reads CASSQLDILSYNEQFF. The CDR3 DNA reads TGCGCCAGCAGCCAGCTGGACATTTTGTCCTACAATGAGCAGTTCTTC.

J is TRBJ1-5 and V is TRBV7-2, with a tentative D call TRBD1 (6 bases). CDR3 length: 15 residues. Trimming stripped 5 bases from V and 4 bases from J, with 15 bases between. Germline loops: CDR1 SGHTA, CDR2 FQGNSA. The CDR3 DNA follows: TGTGCCAGCAGCCCGAGACAGGCCGAGAATCAGCCCCAGCATTTT. Translated: CASSPRQAENQPQHF. The whole variable domain, remainder taken from reference TRBV7-2 and TRBJ1-5, is GAGVSQSPSNKVTEKGKDVELRCDPISGHTALYWYRQSLGQGLEFLIYFQGNSAPDKSGLPSDRFSAERTGGSVSTLTIQRTQQEDSAVYLCASSPRQAENQPQHFGDGTRLSIL.

The chain joins TRBV5-1 to TRBJ2-5; TRBD2 aligns across 10 bases. Germline V gene lookup returns CDR1 SGHRS and CDR2 YFSETQ. With 4 bases clipped from V and 1 base from J, the junction kept 7 bases outside the gene matches. CDR3 length: 16 amino acids. The CDR3 here is CASSPWSSGSQETQYF. CDR3 nucleotides: TGCGCCAGCAGCCCCTGGTCTAGCGGGAGCCAAGAGACCCAGTACTTC.

CDR3 in DNA: TGTGCCAGCAGTCCTTACTCTGGAAACACCATATATTTT. Translated, it gives CASSPYSGNTIYF. This chain uses TRBV28 with TRBJ1-3; D gene unclear. Trimming left V 5 bases short and J 0 bases short, with 5 bases between. The CDR3 is 13 amino acids. Germline values: CDR1 MDHEN, CDR2 SYDVKM.

V is TRBV9 and J is TRBJ2-5; 10 bases agree with TRBD2. The CDR3 totals 16 residues. J lost 1 base, V lost 0 bases, and 3 bases had no gene match. The V gene's germline CDR1 is SGDLS and CDR2 YYNGEE. DNA of the CDR3: TGTGCCAGCAGCGTAGGGGCTAGCGGGGGCCAAGAGACCCAGTACTTC. Amino acid sequence: CASSVGASGGQETQYF. The full variable domain, in which reference TRBV9 and TRBJ2-5 provide the parts outside the CDR3, is DSGVTQTPKHLITATGQRVTLRCSPRSGDLSVYWYQQSLDQGLQFLIQYYNGEERAKGNILERFSAQQFPDLHSELNLSSLELGDSALYFCASSVGASGGQETQYFGPGTRLLVL.

This clone was picked up a small number of times. The CDR3 DNA reads TGTGCCAGCAGCCCCTCCTACACCGGAGATACGCAGTATTTT. Protein sequence: CASSPSYTGDTQYF. This chain uses TRBV11-2 with TRBJ2-3; no reliable D call. This CDR3 comprises 14 residues. Looked up from germline, CDR1 is SGHAT and CDR2 is FQNNGV. The germline V and J ends were trimmed by 5 bases and 5 bases, with 14 bases remaining between them.

This clone was picked up many times. The V call is TRBV20-1, the J call TRBJ2-7, with D perhaps matching TRBD1 (6 bases). The CDR3 is 11 residues long. The V gene's germline CDR1 is DFQATT and CDR2 SNEGSKA (reference sequence). The V gene lost 4 bases and the J gene lost 3 bases, with 7 bases spanning the gap. The CDR3 loop reads CSAIQGYEQYF. The CDR3 bases are TGCAGTGCTATACAGGGCTACGAGCAGTACTTC.

This clone was detected only a few times. The same CDR3 also results from other DNA sequences found in this sample. V is TRBV7-2 and J is TRBJ2-1; no clear D gene. V was trimmed by 2 bases and J by 4 bases, leaving 3 bases between them. CDR3 length: 12 amino acids. Germline V gives CDR1 SGHTA, CDR2 FQGNSA. CDR3 residues: CASSLSYNEQFF. CDR3 nucleotide sequence: TGTGCCAGCAGCTTATCATACAATGAGCAGTTCTTC.

This clone was seen many times. This chain connects TRBV7-9 to TRBJ2-5; unclear D gene. This CDR3 contains 14 residues. With 4 bases removed from V and 1 base from J, the gap between germline ends came to 10 bases. The germline CDR1 and CDR2 sequences are SEHNR and FQNEAQ (reference sequence). DNA for the CDR3: TGTGCCAGCAGCTCACGGGCCACCCAAGAGACCCAGTACTTC. It is translated as CASSSRATQETQYF.

This clone was counted many times. This sequence joins TRBV4-1 and TRBJ2-5, with D unclear. V lost 0 bases to trimming and J lost 0 bases, with 5 bases between them. CDR1 MGHRA and CDR2 YSYEKL come from the germline V gene. This CDR3 region has 14 residues. CDR3 in DNA: TGCGCCAGCAGCCAAGATGACGACCAAGAGACCCAGTACTTC. It is translated as CASSQDDDQETQYF.

The V call is TRBV11-2, the J call TRBJ2-7, with D hard to call. The CDR3 sequence is 16 residues long. V lost 5 bases to trimming and J lost 0 bases, with 17 bases between them. Germline assignment: CDR1 SGHAT and CDR2 FQNNGV. The CDR3 coding sequence is TGTGCCAGCAGCCCGCAATTCTTCGCAAGCTCCTACGAGCAGTACTTC. Its protein is CASSPQFFASSYEQYF.

At least ten counts were recorded for this clone. The V gene is TRBV7-2, the J gene TRBJ2-1; D is undetermined. CDR1 is SGHTA and CDR2 is FQGNSA in the germline V gene. The V and J ends lost 1 base and 5 bases respectively, with 3 bases between them. The length of the CDR3 is 12 residues. The CDR3 is CASSLVHNEQFF. The CDR3 region has the DNA TGTGCCAGCAGCTTAGTGCACAATGAGCAGTTCTTC. The full variable domain, with the rest looked up from reference TRBV7-2 and TRBJ2-1, is GAGVSQSPSNKVTEKGKDVELRCDPISGHTALYWYRQSLGQGLEFLIYFQGNSAPDKSGLPSDRFSAERTGGSVSTLTIQRTQQEDSAVYLCASSLVHNEQFFGPGTRLTVL.

In this sample, this clone turned up a few times. The V call is TRBV7-2, the J call TRBJ1-2; a weak D match, TRBD1 (5 bases). The CDR3 runs 14 residues. CDR1 and CDR2 (germline): SGHTA, FQGNSA. Trimming took off 5 bases at V and 8 bases at J, with 18 bases between the two ends. The CDR3 region is CASSIKPGEGGYTF. CDR3 in DNA: TGTGCCAGCAGCATTAAACCGGGGGAGGGAGGCTACACCTTC.

This clone was seen ten or more times. V gene TRBV5-8 combines with J gene TRBJ2-2; 9 bases line up with TRBD1. This CDR3 spans 16 amino acids. Germline V gene data show CDR1 as SGHTS and CDR2 as YDEGEE. V shed 3 bases, J shed 5 bases, and the junction held 8 bases outside the gene matches. In DNA form, the CDR3 reads TGTGCCAGCAGCTCCTACCTGGACAGGGGAACCGGGGAGCTGTTTTTT. Encoded protein: CASSSYLDRGTGELFF.